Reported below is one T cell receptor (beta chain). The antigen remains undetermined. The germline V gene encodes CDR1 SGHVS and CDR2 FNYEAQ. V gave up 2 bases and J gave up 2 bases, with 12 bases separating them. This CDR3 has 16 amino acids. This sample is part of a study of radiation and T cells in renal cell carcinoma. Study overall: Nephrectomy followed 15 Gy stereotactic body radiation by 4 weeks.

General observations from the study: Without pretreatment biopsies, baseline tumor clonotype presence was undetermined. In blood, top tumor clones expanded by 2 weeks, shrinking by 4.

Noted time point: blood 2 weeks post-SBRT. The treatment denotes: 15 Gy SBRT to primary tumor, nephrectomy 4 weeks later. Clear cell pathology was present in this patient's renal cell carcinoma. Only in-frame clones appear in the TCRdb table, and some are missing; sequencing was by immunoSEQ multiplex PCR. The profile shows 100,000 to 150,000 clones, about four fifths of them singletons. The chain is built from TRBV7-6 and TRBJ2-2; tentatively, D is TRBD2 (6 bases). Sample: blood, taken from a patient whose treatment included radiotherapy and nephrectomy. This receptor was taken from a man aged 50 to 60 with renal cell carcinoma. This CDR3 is CASSLLGRGNTGELFF. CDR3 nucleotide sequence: TGTGCCAGCAGCTTATTGGGGCGGGGAAACACCGGGGAGCTGTTTTTT.